A single sample gave rise to the 22 T cell receptor beta chains below, sequenced in a study of blood T cell repertoires in COVID-19 (dated by TCRdb to about 2020). The library was made by the immunoSEQ multiplex PCR assay. This immuneACCESS table, as held by TCRdb, lists in-frame sequences with V and J called but not all clones. Of the missing ones, under half trace to an unresolved V gene in checked studies; the others have no known cause. Present in this sample are over 150,000 clones, roughly four fifths of which were seen just once. The ten largest clones represent roughly 1.9% of the sample. The sequenced material came from peripheral blood. Receptor source: a woman of 80 years or more with acute or convalescent COVID-19.

The table lists this clone with a few counts. The rearrangement links TRBV7-2 to TRBJ1-1; 10 nucleotides line up with TRBD1. The germline CDR1 and CDR2 sequences are SGHTA and FQGNSA. V lost 5 bases, J lost 4 bases, and 13 bases stayed unmatched. The length of the CDR3 is 17 residues. The CDR3 reads CASSPRDRGASRTEAFF. DNA of the CDR3: TGTGCCAGCAGCCCCCGGGACAGGGGTGCTAGTCGCACTGAAGCTTTCTTT.

This rearrangement joins TRBV25-1 to TRBJ2-7; the D gene is possibly TRBD1 (6 bases). With 2 bases removed from V and 2 bases from J, the gap between germline ends came to 13 bases. Germline assignment: CDR1 MGHDK and CDR2 SYGVNS. CDR3 length: 15 residues. The CDR3 spells CASSEPGTRTYEQYF. The CDR3, as DNA: TGTGCCAGCAGTGAACCGGGGACACGAACCTACGAGCAGTACTTC.

The rearrangement uses TRBV29-1 and TRBJ1-1; D remains unclear. Germline assignment: CDR1 SQVTM and CDR2 ANQGSEA. The ends were cut back, 3 bases at V and 7 bases at J, with 15 bases in the middle. This CDR3 contains 13 residues. Written as DNA, the CDR3 is TGCAGCGTTGATCCCGGAGGGCCCCTTGAAGCTTTCTTT. This encodes CSVDPGGPLEAFF.

This rearrangement joins TRBV30 to TRBJ1-5; D is uncertain. The CDR3 contains 12 residues. CDR1 is GTSNPN and CDR2 is SVGIG in the germline V gene (reference sequence). Trimming took 7 bases from V and 4 from J, leaving 11 bases between them. The DNA for the CDR3 is TGTGCCTCTAGACTTGGAAATCAGCCCCAGCATTTT. Its protein product is CASRLGNQPQHF.

V and J are TRBV2 and TRBJ1-2; D gene unclear. CDR1 is SNHLY, CDR2 FYNNEI, per germline. The length of the CDR3 is 14 residues. V shed 8 bases and J shed 4 bases, with 17 bases lying between them. CDR3 nucleotides: TGTGCCAGCGAGGAGACCACAAGCTCCTATGGCTACACCTTC. Protein product: CASEETTSSYGYTF. The whole variable domain, filled in from reference TRBV2 and TRBJ1-2, reads EPEVTQTPSHQVTQMGQEVILRCVPISNHLYFYWYRQILGQKVEFLVSFYNNEISEKSEIFDDQFSVERPDGSNFTLKIRSTKLEDSAMYFCASEETTSSYGYTFGSGTRLTVV.

This chain connects TRBV10-3 to TRBJ2-7; the match to TRBD2 covers 10 bases. The J segment lost 4 bases and the V segment lost 7 bases, leaving 7 bases of the junction unmatched. This CDR3 contains 14 residues. Germline V gene lookup returns CDR1 ENHRY and CDR2 SYGVKD. The CDR3, as DNA: TGTGCCATCAAGTGGACTAGCGGACCATACGAGCAGTACTTC. It encodes CAIKWTSGPYEQYF.

The chain has TRBV7-2 and TRBJ1-2; D gene ambiguous. Looked up from germline, CDR1 is SGHTA and CDR2 is FQGNSA. Trimming left V 4 bases short and J 2 bases short, with 14 bases between. CDR3 length: 15 amino acids. Written as DNA, the CDR3 is TGTGCCAGCAGCTCATCAGGATACGCCAACTATGGCTACACCTTC. Amino acid sequence: CASSSSGYANYGYTF.

V is TRBV5-1 and J is TRBJ1-4, with TRBD1 matching over 9 bases. V shed 0 bases, J shed 3 bases, and the junction held 6 bases outside the gene matches. In germline, CDR1 is SGHRS, CDR2 YFSETQ. The CDR3 has 17 amino acids. This CDR3 reads CASSLGTGGASNEKLFF. CDR3 DNA: TGCGCCAGCAGCTTGGGAACAGGGGGCGCTTCTAATGAAAAACTGTTTTTT.

This CDR3 reads CSVRPPGVSGLAGKETQYF. CDR3 DNA sequence: TGCAGCGTCCGCCCCCCGGGGGTGTCGGGGCTAGCGGGAAAAGAGACCCAGTACTTC. This sequence joins TRBV29-1 and TRBJ2-5; TRBD2 agrees at 9 bases. V shed 6 bases and J 3 bases; nucleotides not matched to a gene: 23. This CDR3 has 19 residues. Germline CDR1 and CDR2: SQVTM and ANQGSEA.

The CDR3 DNA sequence: TGTGCCAGCAGCTTACTGCAGGGAAAAAACACCGGGGAGCTGTTTTTT. It encodes CASSLLQGKNTGELFF. The rearrangement links TRBV11-2 to TRBJ2-2; TRBD1 might be the D (5 bases). Germline CDR1 is SGHAT and CDR2 is FQNNGV. CDR3 length: 16 amino acids. V lost 2 bases, J lost 2 bases, and 12 bases lay in between.

This clone was found once. The chain couples TRBV19 to TRBJ2-5, with 11 bases aligning to TRBD1. The CDR3 spans 16 residues. V shed 6 bases, J shed 4 bases, and the junction held 10 bases outside the gene matches. Germline CDR1 is LNHDA and CDR2 is SQIVND (reference sequence). The CDR3 DNA reads TGTGCCAGTAGCATCCCGGGACAGGGGGAAGGAGAGACCCAGTACTTC. Translated, it gives CASSIPGQGEGETQYF.

This clone was seen only once. CDR3 amino acids: CASSSSSGTGRGQPQHF. DNA of the CDR3: TGTGCCAGCAGCTCGTCTTCCGGGACAGGGAGAGGTCAGCCCCAGCATTTT. This chain links TRBV6-2 or TRBV6-3 with TRBJ1-5; 9 bases are a match to TRBD1. Germline-derived CDR1 and CDR2 are MNHEY and SVGEGT. The CDR3 has 17 residues. Germline trimming cut 6 bases from V and 6 bases from J; bases unmatched to any gene: 15.

This clone has more than one count but fewer than ten. This sequence joins TRBV28 and TRBJ1-1; no reliable D call. The V gene's germline CDR1 is MDHEN and CDR2 SYDVKM. The V gene lost 2 bases and the J gene lost 3 bases, with 10 bases spanning the gap. This CDR3 has 14 residues. This CDR3 is CASSLGVGDTEAFF. The DNA of the CDR3 is TGTGCCAGCAGTTTAGGGGTCGGGGACACTGAAGCTTTCTTT.

The chain combines TRBV5-1 with TRBJ1-2, with D maybe TRBD1 (6 bases). This CDR3 spans 14 amino acids. The ends were cut back, 4 bases at V and 4 bases at J, with 14 bases in the middle. Germline V gene lookup returns CDR1 SGHRS and CDR2 YFSETQ. The DNA for the CDR3 is TGCGCCAGCAGCGCCGGACAGCCTTCCTATGGCTACACCTTC. This gives the protein CASSAGQPSYGYTF.

The chain uses TRBV7-2 and TRBJ2-5, with TRBD2 identical over 8 bases. CDR3 size: 15 residues. Germline V lookup: CDR1 SGHTA, CDR2 FQGNSA. V lost 5 bases and J lost 5; bases outside the gene matches: 10. The CDR3 DNA is TGTGCCAGCAGCCCCCAGACTAGCGCTTGGGAGACCCAGTACTTC. This sequence encodes CASSPQTSAWETQYF.

The V gene is TRBV12-3 or TRBV12-4, the J gene TRBJ1-2; 7 nucleotides line up with TRBD1. This CDR3 has 13 residues. With 6 bases clipped from V and 3 bases from J, the junction kept 4 bases outside the gene matches. CDR3 residues: CASRATGDYGYTF. The CDR3 nucleotides read TGTGCCAGCAGAGCAACAGGGGACTATGGCTACACCTTC.

The chain carries TRBV5-1 and TRBJ2-5; perhaps TRBD1 as D (5 bases). The CDR3 is made up of 14 amino acids. Germline-derived CDR1 and CDR2 are SGHRS and YFSETQ. The V gene lost 5 bases and the J gene lost 1 base, with 12 bases spanning the gap. This CDR3 reads CASSARVGQETQYF. In DNA form, the CDR3 reads TGCGCCAGCAGTGCCAGGGTGGGCCAAGAGACCCAGTACTTC.

The V gene is TRBV7-2, the J gene TRBJ2-7; 8 bases match TRBD1. CDR3 length equals 15 residues. J lost 0 bases, V lost 7 bases, and 8 bases had no gene match. Germline loops: CDR1 SGHTA, CDR2 FQGNSA. CDR3 amino acids: CASTWTGLGSYEQYF. Here the CDR3 DNA reads TGTGCCAGCACCTGGACAGGGCTGGGCTCCTACGAGCAGTACTTC.

The V and J genes are TRBV25-1 and TRBJ2-3, with D possibly TRBD1 on 6 matching bases. Germline V lookup: CDR1 MGHDK, CDR2 SYGVNS. V lost 3 bases, J lost 3 bases, and 10 bases lay in between. This CDR3 has 14 amino acids. CDR3 DNA sequence: TGTGCCAGCAGTGAGGGCAGGGGAACAGATACGCAGTATTTT. It encodes CASSEGRGTDTQYF. Using reference TRBV25-1 and TRBJ2-3 for the parts outside the CDR3, the full variable domain is EADIYQTPRYLVIGTGKKITLECSQTMGHDKMYWYQQDPGMELHLIHYSYGVNSTEKGDLSSESTVSRIRTEHFPLTLESARPSHTSQYLCASSEGRGTDTQYFGPGTRLTVL.

The chain carries TRBV5-1 and TRBJ2-2, with 7 bases that match TRBD1. CDR1 is SGHRS, CDR2 YFSETQ, per germline. There are 15 residues in the CDR3. V lost 5 bases, J lost 1 base, and 5 bases stayed unmatched. CDR3 amino acids: CASRERQGNTGELFF. The CDR3 DNA reads TGCGCCAGCAGGGAAAGACAGGGGAACACCGGGGAGCTGTTTTTT.

The chain carries TRBV19 and TRBJ2-1; D unclear. V was pared by 0 bases and J by 10 bases, with 13 bases between. Germline-derived CDR1 and CDR2 are LNHDA and SQIVND (reference sequence). The CDR3 spans 14 residues. The CDR3 spells CASSIDLIGEEQFF. The CDR3, as DNA: TGTGCCAGTAGTATAGATCTCATTGGAGAAGAGCAGTTCTTC.

The V call is TRBV5-1, the J call TRBJ2-1; possible D gene TRBD2, 5 bases. Germline CDR1 SGHRS, CDR2 YFSETQ. This CDR3 has 16 amino acids. Between the trimmed V and J ends, which lost 0 bases and 0 bases, there was a span of 10 bases. The CDR3 spells CASSLVSRDSYNEQFF. The DNA for the CDR3 is TGCGCCAGCAGCTTGGTTTCCCGGGACTCCTACAATGAGCAGTTCTTC.